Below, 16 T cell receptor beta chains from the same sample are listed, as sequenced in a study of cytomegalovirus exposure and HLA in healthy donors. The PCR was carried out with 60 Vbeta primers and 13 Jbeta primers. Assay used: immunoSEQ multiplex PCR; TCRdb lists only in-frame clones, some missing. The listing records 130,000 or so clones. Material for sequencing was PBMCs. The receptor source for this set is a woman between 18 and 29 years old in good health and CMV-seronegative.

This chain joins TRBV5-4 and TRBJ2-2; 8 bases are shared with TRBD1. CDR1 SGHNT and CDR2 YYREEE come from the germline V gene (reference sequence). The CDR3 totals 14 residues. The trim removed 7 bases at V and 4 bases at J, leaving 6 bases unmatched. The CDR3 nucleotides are TGTGCCAGCGAGACAGGGGCTGGCACCGGGGAGCTGTTTTTT. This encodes CASETGAGTGELFF.

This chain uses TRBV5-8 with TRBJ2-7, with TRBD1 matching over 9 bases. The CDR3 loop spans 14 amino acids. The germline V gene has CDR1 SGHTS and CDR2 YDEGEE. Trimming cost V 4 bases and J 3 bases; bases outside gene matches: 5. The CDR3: CASSVPGQGYEQYF. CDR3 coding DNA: TGTGCCAGCAGCGTTCCGGGACAGGGCTACGAGCAGTACTTC.

This CDR3 is CASSLARGLSGQAETQYF. DNA for the CDR3: TGTGCCAGCAGCTTAGCGCGTGGATTGTCCGGACAGGCGGAGACCCAGTACTTC. The chain joins TRBV7-9 to TRBJ2-5, with 7 bases lining up with TRBD1. The length of the CDR3 is 18 residues. The ends lost 0 bases at V and 5 bases at J; junction bases unmatched: 15. The germline gives CDR1 SEHNR, CDR2 FQNEAQ (reference sequence).

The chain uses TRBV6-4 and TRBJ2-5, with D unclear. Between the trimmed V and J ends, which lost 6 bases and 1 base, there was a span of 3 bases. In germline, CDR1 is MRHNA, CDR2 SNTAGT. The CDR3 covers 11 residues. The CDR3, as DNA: TGTGCCAGCAGGAGCCAAGAGACCCAGTACTTC. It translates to CASRSQETQYF.

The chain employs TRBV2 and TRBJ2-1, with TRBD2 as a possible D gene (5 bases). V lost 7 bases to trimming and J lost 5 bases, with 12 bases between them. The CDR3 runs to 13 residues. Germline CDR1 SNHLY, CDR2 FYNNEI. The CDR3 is CASTDGLHNEQFF. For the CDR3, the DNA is TGTGCCAGCACCGACGGACTCCACAATGAGCAGTTCTTC.

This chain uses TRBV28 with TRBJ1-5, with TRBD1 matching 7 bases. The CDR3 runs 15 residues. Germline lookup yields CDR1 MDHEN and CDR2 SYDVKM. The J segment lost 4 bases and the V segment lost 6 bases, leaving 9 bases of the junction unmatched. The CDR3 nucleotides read TGTGCCAGCAGACAAGGGGGCGCGGAGAATCAGCCCCAGCATTTT. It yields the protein CASRQGGAENQPQHF.

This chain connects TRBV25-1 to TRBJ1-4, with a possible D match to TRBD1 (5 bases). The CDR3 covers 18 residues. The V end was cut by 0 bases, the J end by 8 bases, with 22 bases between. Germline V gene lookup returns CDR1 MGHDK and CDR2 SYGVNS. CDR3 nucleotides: TGTGCCAGCAGTGAATATGGGGGGAACACCCGCGGTGGCGAAAAACTGTTTTTT. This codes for CASSEYGGNTRGGEKLFF.

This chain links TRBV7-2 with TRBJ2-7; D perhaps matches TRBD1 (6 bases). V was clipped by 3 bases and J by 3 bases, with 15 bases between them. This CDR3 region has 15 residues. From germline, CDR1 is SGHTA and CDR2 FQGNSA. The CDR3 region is CASSFRDTVHYEQYV. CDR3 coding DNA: TGTGCCAGCAGCTTCCGGGACACAGTTCACTACGAGCAGTACGTC.

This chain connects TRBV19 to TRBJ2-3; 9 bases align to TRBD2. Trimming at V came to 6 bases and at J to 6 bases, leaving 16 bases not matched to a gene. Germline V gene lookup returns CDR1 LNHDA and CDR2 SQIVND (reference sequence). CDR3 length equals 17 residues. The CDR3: CASSDPGLALPGDTQYF. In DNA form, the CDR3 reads TGTGCCAGTAGCGACCCGGGACTAGCTCTTCCAGGGGATACGCAGTATTTT.

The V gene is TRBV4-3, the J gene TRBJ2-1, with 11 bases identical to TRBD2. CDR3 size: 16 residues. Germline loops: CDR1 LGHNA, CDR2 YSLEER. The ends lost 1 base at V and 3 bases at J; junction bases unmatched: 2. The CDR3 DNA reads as TGCGCCAGCAGCCAAGGGGGACTAGCGGACTACAATGAGCAGTTCTTC. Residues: CASSQGGLADYNEQFF.

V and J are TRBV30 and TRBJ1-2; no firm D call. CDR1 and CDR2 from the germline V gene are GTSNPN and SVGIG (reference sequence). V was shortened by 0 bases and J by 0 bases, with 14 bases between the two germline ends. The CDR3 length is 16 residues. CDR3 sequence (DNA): TGTGCCTGGAGTGTTCTTCCCCCTCAGACTAACTATGGCTACACCTTC. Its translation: CAWSVLPPQTNYGYTF.

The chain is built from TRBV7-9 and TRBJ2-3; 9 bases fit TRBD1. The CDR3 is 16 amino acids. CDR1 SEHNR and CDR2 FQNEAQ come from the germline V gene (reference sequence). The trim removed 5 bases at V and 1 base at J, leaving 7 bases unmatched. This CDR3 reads CASSLTGTGRTDTQYF. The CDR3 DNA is TGTGCCAGCAGCCTTACCGGGACAGGGCGCACAGATACGCAGTATTTT.

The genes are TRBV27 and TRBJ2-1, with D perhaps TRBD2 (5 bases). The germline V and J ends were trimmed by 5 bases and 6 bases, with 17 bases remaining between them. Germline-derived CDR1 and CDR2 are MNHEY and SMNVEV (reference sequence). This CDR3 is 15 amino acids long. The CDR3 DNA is TGTGCCAGCAGTCCCACCTCCCTAGCTGGCAATGAGCAGTTCTTC. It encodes CASSPTSLAGNEQFF.

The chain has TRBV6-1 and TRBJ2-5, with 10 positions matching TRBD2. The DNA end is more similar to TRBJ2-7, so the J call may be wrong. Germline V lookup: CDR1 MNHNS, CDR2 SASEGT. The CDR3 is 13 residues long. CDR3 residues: CASSKREGNEQYF. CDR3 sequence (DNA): TGTGCCAGCAGTAAGCGGGAGGGGAACGAGCAGTACTTC.

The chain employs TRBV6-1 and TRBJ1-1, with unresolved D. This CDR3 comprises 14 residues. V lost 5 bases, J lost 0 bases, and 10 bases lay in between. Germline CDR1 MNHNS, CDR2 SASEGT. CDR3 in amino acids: CASSFSGMNTEAFF. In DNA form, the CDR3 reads TGTGCCAGCAGTTTTAGCGGGATGAACACTGAAGCTTTCTTT.

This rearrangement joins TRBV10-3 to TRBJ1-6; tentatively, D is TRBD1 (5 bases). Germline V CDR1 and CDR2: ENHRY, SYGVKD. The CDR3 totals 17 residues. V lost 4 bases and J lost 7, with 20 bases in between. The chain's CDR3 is CAISVLLSGEGNSPLHF. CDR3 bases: TGTGCCATCAGTGTCCTTTTATCCGGGGAGGGGAATTCACCCCTCCACTTT.